Below are 20 T cell receptor beta chains sequenced from a single sample in a study of molecular identifiers for immune sequencing clone quantification. MiXCR was run by TCRdb on the PCR reads, yielding one entry per CDR3 protein. The sample includes some 93,000 distinct CDR3 sequences, around 20% seen only once; the top ten take approximately 1%. Sequenced material: naive CD8+ T cells from blood, with Jurkat cell RNA spiked in. Subset described: FACS-sorted CD8+CD4-CCR7+CD45RA+ naive T cells. Receptor source: a human donor in good health. Some libraries in this study had Jurkat cell RNA spiked in.

This clonotype turned up a few times. J is TRBJ2-7 and V is TRBV4-3; D is unresolved. The CDR3 contains 14 residues. In germline, CDR1 is LGHNA, CDR2 YSLEER. The ends were cut back, 0 bases at V and 2 bases at J, with 8 bases in the middle. The CDR3 is CASSQDRGAYEQYF. CDR3 coding DNA: TGCGCCAGCAGCCAAGACAGAGGAGCCTACGAGCAGTACTTC.

The sample holds many counts of this clonotype. This chain connects TRBV7-6 to TRBJ2-3, with 7 bases aligning to TRBD2. Germline CDR1 reads SGHVS; CDR2 reads FNYEAQ. Germline trimming cut 3 bases from V and 0 bases from J; bases unmatched to any gene: 9. The CDR3 sequence is 17 residues long. The CDR3 DNA sequence: TGTGCCAGCAGCTTTGGCCCAGCGGGGTTTAGCACAGATACGCAGTATTTT. Its translation: CASSFGPAGFSTDTQYF.

This clonotype was seen ten or more times. V and J are TRBV20-1 and TRBJ2-2, with TRBD1 as a possible D gene (5 bases). The CDR3 totals 14 residues. CDR1 is DFQATT and CDR2 is SNEGSKA in the germline V gene (reference sequence). V lost 4 bases, J lost 5 bases, and 14 bases lay in between. As DNA, the CDR3 is TGCAGTGCTACCAAAGGACGGACAACCGGGGAGCTGTTTTTT. The encoded protein is CSATKGRTTGELFF.

Regarding this clonotype: A much larger clonotype is one base distant, so this may be a read error. The chain is built from TRBV27 and TRBJ1-1; TRBD1 matches 8 bases. This CDR3 is built from 14 residues. CDR1 MNHEY and CDR2 SMNVEV come from the germline V gene (reference sequence). In DNA, the CDR3 is TGTGCCAGCGGTTTAGGCAGGGGGCCCACTGAAGCTTTCTTT. Translated, it gives CASGLGRGPTEAFF.

This clonotype was recorded many times. V gene TRBV7-9 combines with J gene TRBJ2-7, with 10 bases aligning to TRBD1. Unmatched junction bases numbered 5, after V lost 1 base and J lost 5 bases. The CDR3 runs 15 residues. Germline values: CDR1 SEHNR, CDR2 FQNEAQ (reference sequence). In DNA form, the CDR3 reads TGTGCCAGCAGCTTAGAAGGACAGGGGGGCCACGAGCAGTACTTC. Translated: CASSLEGQGGHEQYF.

Details on this clonotype: A much larger clonotype is one base distant, so this may be a read error. The chain is built from TRBV7-6 and TRBJ1-1; 12 nucleotides agree with TRBD1. Trimming at V came to 5 bases and at J to 3 bases, leaving 13 bases not matched to a gene. The germline V gene has CDR1 SGHVS and CDR2 FNYEAQ. The CDR3 contains 18 residues. CDR3 sequence (DNA): TGTGCCAGCAGCCCACCGGGACAGGGGGCCGAGTTGGACACTGAAGCTTTCTTT. Residues: CASSPPGQGAELDTEAFF.

This clonotype was detected only a few times. The chain combines TRBV5-3 with TRBJ2-1; 11 positions agree with TRBD2. TRBV5-3 has ORF status, its function being uncertain. V shed 8 bases, J shed 10 bases, and the junction held 11 bases outside the gene matches. This CDR3 is built from 14 residues. The CDR3 sequence is CASSPSGGPGEQFF. The DNA for the CDR3 is TGTGCCAGCAGCCCTAGCGGGGGGCCCGGGGAGCAGTTCTTC.

This clonotype came up many times. This chain joins TRBV29-1 and TRBJ2-3; 9 nucleotides agree with TRBD2. The CDR3 totals 14 residues. Germline CDR1 SQVTM, CDR2 ANQGSEA. The V and J ends lost 2 bases and 7 bases, in that order; junction bases with no gene match: 7. The CDR3 DNA reads as TGCAGCGTTGAACTCTGGCGGGAGGGCAATACGCAGTATTTT. Encoded protein: CSVELWREGNTQYF.

The V call is TRBV6-5, the J call TRBJ2-7, with D possibly being TRBD1 (6 bases). V gave up 5 bases and J gave up 2 bases, with 13 bases separating them. The V gene's germline CDR1 is MNHEY and CDR2 SVGAGI. The CDR3 is 14 residues long. The CDR3 coding sequence is TGTGCCAGCAGTCCAAGACAGGCGGCCTACGAGCAGTACTTC. This encodes CASSPRQAAYEQYF.

This clonotype was counted at least ten times. J is TRBJ2-3 and V is TRBV18; D might be TRBD2 (5 bases). Germline V gene lookup returns CDR1 KGHSH and CDR2 LQKENI. Between the trimmed V and J ends, which lost 6 bases and 6 bases, there was a span of 10 bases. The CDR3 covers 12 residues. The CDR3 sequence: CASSSLDDTQYF. The CDR3 region has the DNA TGTGCCAGCTCCTCACTAGATGATACGCAGTATTTT.

This clonotype was detected ten times or more. The CDR3 sequence is CSVEFGEETQYF. In DNA form, the CDR3 reads TGCAGCGTTGAATTCGGGGAAGAGACCCAGTACTTC. The gene calls are TRBV29-1 and TRBJ2-5; TRBD2 is a possible D gene (5 bases). This CDR3 has 12 residues. Deletions cut 2 bases from V and 3 bases from J, with 7 bases between. Germline CDR1 SQVTM, CDR2 ANQGSEA.

This clonotype showed up many times. The chain combines TRBV27 with TRBJ2-3; D might be TRBD1 or TRBD2, each matching 5 bases. Germline assignment: CDR1 MNHEY and CDR2 SMNVEV (reference sequence). V shed 5 bases and J shed 1 base, with 10 bases lying between them. The CDR3 spans 14 residues. The CDR3 region has the DNA TGTGCCAGCAGTCCGGGACCCGGCACAGATACGCAGTATTTT. Protein product: CASSPGPGTDTQYF.

This clonotype was detected ten times or more. V is TRBV5-6 and J is TRBJ2-5, with a weak D call TRBD2 (7 bases). Trimming took off 0 bases at V and 0 bases at J, with 12 bases between the two ends. This CDR3 has 16 residues. Germline V gene lookup returns CDR1 SGHDT and CDR2 YYEEEE. The CDR3 coding sequence is TGTGCCAGCAGCTTGGTCCGGCGGGGGCACCAAGAGACCCAGTACTTC. As protein: CASSLVRRGHQETQYF.

At least ten counts were recorded for this clonotype. The rearrangement uses TRBV12-3 or TRBV12-4 and TRBJ2-1, with D possibly TRBD1 on 5 matching bases. V was trimmed by 4 bases and J by 8 bases, leaving 15 bases between them. This CDR3 comprises 14 residues. The CDR3 sequence: CASSSQDGSDEQFF. The DNA of the CDR3 is TGTGCCAGCAGTTCACAGGATGGGTCCGATGAGCAGTTCTTC.

This clonotype was recorded at least ten times. This chain uses TRBV5-6 with TRBJ1-1; D ambiguous. This CDR3 is 15 amino acids long. The germline V gene encodes CDR1 SGHDT and CDR2 YYEEEE. V dropped 3 bases and J dropped 0 bases, with 12 bases sitting between them. The CDR3 bases are TGTGCCAGCAGCTCGGGCGACACTTTGAACACTGAAGCTTTCTTT. It encodes CASSSGDTLNTEAFF.

This clonotype was seen at least ten times. The chain couples TRBV30 to TRBJ2-7, with a tentative D call TRBD2 (5 bases). Germline lookup yields CDR1 GTSNPN and CDR2 SVGIG (reference sequence). Trimming removed 4 bases at V and 3 bases at J, with 16 bases between. There are 14 residues in the CDR3. CDR3 DNA sequence: TGTGCCTGGAACGAGGGTGGGTATAGCTACGAGCAGTACTTC. This gives the protein CAWNEGGYSYEQYF.

This chain connects TRBV27 to TRBJ1-6; D is unclear. The CDR3 contains 13 residues. V dropped 5 bases and J dropped 9 bases, with 11 bases sitting between them. Germline values: CDR1 MNHEY, CDR2 SMNVEV (reference sequence). The CDR3 sequence: CASSPIGVSPLHF. DNA of the CDR3: TGTGCCAGCAGTCCCATTGGGGTTTCACCCCTCCACTTT.

Only a few counts were recorded for this clonotype. V gene TRBV2 combines with J gene TRBJ2-1; D not certain. This CDR3 has 10 amino acids. V was pared by 7 bases and J by 9 bases, with 7 bases between. CDR1 and CDR2 from the germline V gene are SNHLY and FYNNEI. CDR3 in DNA: TGTGCCAGCATGAGCAGTGAGCAGTTCTTC. Amino acid sequence: CASMSSEQFF. The whole variable domain, filled in from reference TRBV2 and TRBJ2-1, reads EPEVTQTPSHQVTQMGQEVILRCVPISNHLYFYWYRQILGQKVEFLVSFYNNEISEKSEIFDDQFSVERPDGSNFTLKIRSTKLEDSAMYFCASMSSEQFFGPGTRLTVL.

This clonotype appeared a single time. Germline is not matched at one junction end, which may reflect a read error. The chain links TRBV13 to TRBJ2-1, with 8 bases fitting TRBD2. Germline lookup yields CDR1 PRHDT and CDR2 FYEKMQ (reference sequence). This CDR3 is built from 18 residues. CDR3 sequence (DNA): TGTGCCAGCAGCCCGGCACTAGCGGACGAACTCTCCTACAATGAGCGGTTCTTC. Protein sequence: CASSPALADELSYNERFF.

Concerning this clonotype itself: It may be a read error: a sequence one base away is much more abundant. This chain uses TRBV7-6 with TRBJ2-1; D possibly matches TRBD1 or TRBD2 (5 bases each). The germline gives CDR1 SGHVS, CDR2 FNYEAQ. V dropped 7 bases and J dropped 7 bases, with 17 bases sitting between them. The CDR3 consists of 14 residues. The CDR3 here is CASIFSGPENEQFF. DNA of the CDR3: TGTGCCAGCATCTTTTCGGGACCGGAGAATGAGCAGTTCTTC.